The present T cell receptor (beta chain) was sequenced within a study of blood T cell repertoires in COVID-19. Study context: The samples span acute and convalescent COVID-19 from the United States, Italy and Spain. The cDNA or gDNA used as material had been derived from T cells, B-cell-depleted T cells, or PBMCs.

Trimming took 5 bases from V and 4 from J, leaving 17 bases between them. This CDR3 is 15 amino acids long. CDR1 is MGHDK and CDR2 is SYGVNS in the germline V gene. As processed by the authors: Reference gene primer amplification in the assay estimated nucleated cell counts. Sequencing used immunoSEQ multiplex PCR; TCRdb keeps in-frame clones, though not all of them. The DNA was the basis for D and trimming; V, J and clone size are from that table. The repertoire holds roughly 410,000 clones, with 89% as singletons. V is TRBV25-1 and J is TRBJ1-2; perhaps TRBD1 as D (5 bases). Sequencing used peripheral blood. The receptor was derived from a man aged 40-49 years with acute or convalescent COVID-19. DNA for the CDR3: TGTGCCAGCAGTACCTCGGGACTGAGGACCTATGGCTACACCTTC. Protein: CASSTSGLRTYGYTF.